The 9 T cell receptor beta chains listed next were all sequenced from one sample in a study of siplizumab effects on memory and regulatory T cells. Sequencing used immunoSEQ multiplex PCR; TCRdb keeps in-frame clones, though not all of them. This sample has under 70,000 clones, with approximately 79% found just once. Sequencing was done on a sample of memory CD4+ T cells sorted from blood. Source of these receptors: a human donor in good health.

V usage is TRBV6-6 and J usage is TRBJ2-6; TRBD2 agrees at 12 bases. J was trimmed by 4 bases and V by 10 bases; bases with no gene match: 8. Germline CDR1 is MNHNY and CDR2 is SVGAGI (reference sequence). This CDR3 has 16 residues. The CDR3 protein is CATQTSGGSGANVLTF. CDR3 DNA sequence: TGTGCCACCCAGACTAGCGGGGGATCCGGGGCCAACGTCCTGACTTTC.

The chain recombines TRBV4-1 with TRBJ1-2; TRBD1 aligns across 8 bases. The J segment lost 3 bases and the V segment lost 4 bases, leaving 10 bases of the junction unmatched. The CDR3 loop spans 16 amino acids. Germline CDR1 is MGHRA and CDR2 is YSYEKL. CDR3 bases: TGCGCCAGCAGCCGCCCGAAAGGACAGGGAGACTATGGCTACACCTTC. Translating gives CASSRPKGQGDYGYTF.

The count of this clone is one. The chain is built from TRBV30 and TRBJ1-5; the match to TRBD1 covers 7 bases. The germline V gene has CDR1 GTSNPN and CDR2 SVGIG (reference sequence). V lost 4 bases to trimming and J lost 4 bases; unmatched junction nucleotides: 4. There are 13 residues in the CDR3. Written as DNA, the CDR3 is TGTGCCTGGAATAGGGGGCATAATCAGCCCCAGCATTTT. It codes for CAWNRGHNQPQHF.

This chain uses TRBV13 with TRBJ1-1; weak D call: TRBD1 (5 bases). Germline V lookup: CDR1 PRHDT, CDR2 FYEKMQ (reference sequence). V lost 0 bases and J lost 4, with 12 bases in between. The CDR3 loop spans 15 amino acids. The CDR3 DNA sequence: TGTGCCAGCAGCTTAGGGGCTACAGGAGGCACTGAAGCTTTCTTT. Translating it yields CASSLGATGGTEAFF.

The chain has TRBV18 and TRBJ1-5; D not resolved. The CDR3 runs to 16 residues. Per germline, CDR1 KGHSH and CDR2 LQKENI. V lost 0 bases and J 6 bases, leaving 15 bases between the germline ends. CDR3 loop: CASSPPSLTVGQPQHF. The CDR3, as DNA: TGTGCCAGCTCACCACCGAGTCTTACGGTGGGTCAGCCCCAGCATTTT.

The J gene is TRBJ1-4, the V gene TRBV7-9; perhaps TRBD1 as D (6 bases). This CDR3 has 17 residues. With 4 bases removed from V and 8 bases from J, the gap between germline ends came to 23 bases. Germline lookup yields CDR1 SEHNR and CDR2 FQNEAQ (reference sequence). The CDR3 here is CASSSPSGQSVGEKLFF. The CDR3 DNA reads as TGTGCCAGCAGCTCACCGTCCGGACAGAGCGTAGGCGAAAAACTGTTTTTT.

This rearrangement joins TRBV30 to TRBJ1-2, with a weak D call TRBD1 (6 bases). V gave up 4 bases and J gave up 4 bases, with 10 bases separating them. The CDR3 covers 12 residues. Germline values: CDR1 GTSNPN, CDR2 SVGIG (reference sequence). The CDR3 region has the DNA TGTGCCTGGACACCAGGGGCCTATGGCTACACCTTC. As protein: CAWTPGAYGYTF. The full variable domain, rest sourced from reference TRBV30 and TRBJ1-2, is SQTIHQWPATLVQPVGSPLSLECTVEGTSNPNLYWYRQAAGRGLQLLFYSVGIGQISSEVPQNLSASRPQDRQFILSSKKLLLSDSGFYLCAWTPGAYGYTFGSGTRLTVV.

The J gene is TRBJ1-2, the V gene TRBV27; the D gene is possibly TRBD1 (5 bases). The CDR3 has 13 amino acids. V was clipped by 5 bases and J by 4 bases, with 11 bases between them. The germline V gene encodes CDR1 MNHEY and CDR2 SMNVEV (reference sequence). The CDR3 loop is CASSLGTRYGYTF. CDR3 coding DNA: TGTGCCAGCAGTCTCGGGACCCGCTATGGCTACACCTTC.

The chain has TRBV10-1 and TRBJ2-3; 8 bases align to TRBD2. This CDR3 region has 17 residues. Looked up from germline, CDR1 is WNHNN and CDR2 is SYGVQD (reference sequence). Trimming cost V 0 bases and J 2 bases; bases outside gene matches: 7. DNA for the CDR3: TGCGCCAGCAGTGAGTCAGTGCTAGCGGGCTACACAGATACGCAGTATTTT. Residues: CASSESVLAGYTDTQYF.